This T cell receptor beta chain was identified in a study of pediatric ulcerative colitis. During colonoscopy, one to two rectal pinch biopsies were collected. The germline V and J ends were trimmed by 5 bases and 2 bases, with 12 bases remaining between them. The CDR3 is 15 amino acids. Looked up from germline, CDR1 is MNHEY and CDR2 is SVGAGI. Here immunoSEQ multiplex PCR was the method, and the copy in TCRdb shows in-frame clones only, minus some. The sample has tens of thousands of clones, over 65% seen once. The V gene is TRBV6-5, the J gene TRBJ1-4; D is possibly TRBD1 (6 bases). Sequencing used gut tissue. This receptor was taken from a boy between 10 and 17 years old with severe ulcerative colitis. This CDR3 reads CASSITGLTNEKLFF. As DNA, the CDR3 is TGTGCCAGCAGTATTACAGGGTTGACTAATGAAAAACTGTTTTTT.